Below, 26 T cell receptor beta chains from the same sample are listed, as sequenced in a study of cytomegalovirus exposure and HLA in healthy donors. PCR was performed using 60 Vbeta and 13 Jbeta primers. Some clones are missing from TCRdb's copy, which holds only in-frame ones; the method was immunoSEQ multiplex PCR. This table has about 190,000 clones, about 81% appearing once. Sequenced: PBMCs. These receptor sequences come from a man between 25 and 39 years old in good health and CMV-seropositive.

The chain employs TRBV28 and TRBJ2-3; 7 bases map to TRBD2. Trimming cost V 5 bases and J 0 bases; bases outside gene matches: 5. This CDR3 contains 15 residues. CDR1 is MDHEN and CDR2 is SYDVKM in the germline V gene. The DNA for the CDR3 is TGTGCCAGCAGTAGCTCCGGGGGGAGCACAGATACGCAGTATTTT. It specifies CASSSSGGSTDTQYF.

The V call is TRBV28, the J call TRBJ1-5; TRBD1 agrees at 10 bases. J gave up 11 bases and V 3 bases, and 13 bases lay outside the gene matches. CDR3 size: 16 residues. Germline V gives CDR1 MDHEN, CDR2 SYDVKM. The CDR3 nucleotides read TGTGCCAGCAGTTTGCCCCCGGGACAGGGGTCTATAGCCCAGCATTTT. Its protein product is CASSLPPGQGSIAQHF.

The rearrangement joins TRBV5-4 to TRBJ1-1; tentative D call: TRBD1 (5 bases). Germline loops: CDR1 SGHNT, CDR2 YYREEE (reference sequence). This CDR3 has 14 residues. Trimming shortened V by 4 bases and J by 3 bases, and 13 bases separated the two germline ends. The CDR3 loop is CASSPQGRDTEAFF. Here the CDR3 DNA reads TGTGCCAGCAGCCCCCAGGGCCGAGACACTGAAGCTTTCTTT.

The rearrangement joins TRBV19 to TRBJ2-3, with 14 bases lining up with TRBD2. The germline V gene has CDR1 LNHDA and CDR2 SQIVND (reference sequence). The CDR3 is made up of 22 amino acids. With V trimmed by 2 bases and J by 1 base, 17 bases remained unmatched. The CDR3 protein is CASSISGGTSGSLSGGTDTQYF. CDR3 nucleotide sequence: TGTGCCAGTAGTATAAGTGGCGGGACTAGCGGGAGTTTAAGCGGGGGCACAGATACGCAGTATTTT.

The J gene is TRBJ2-3, the V gene TRBV4-1, with D possibly TRBD2 on 6 matching bases. V was trimmed by 5 bases and J by 5 bases, leaving 14 bases between them. From germline, CDR1 is MGHRA and CDR2 YSYEKL. The CDR3 is 14 residues long. This CDR3 is CASSGAGEVDTQYF. The CDR3 coding sequence is TGCGCCAGCAGCGGAGCCGGGGAGGTAGATACGCAGTATTTT.

This clone was observed a few times. The CDR3 reads CAWSGAAQEQFF. In DNA form, the CDR3 reads TGTGCCTGGAGTGGTGCCGCTCAGGAGCAGTTCTTC. This chain uses TRBV30 with TRBJ2-1; D uncertain. The CDR3 spans 12 residues. V was trimmed by 1 base and J by 10 bases, leaving 11 bases between them. Germline V lookup: CDR1 GTSNPN, CDR2 SVGIG (reference sequence).

This clone was counted ten times or more. The J gene is TRBJ1-2, the V gene TRBV5-6; D ambiguous. Germline lookup yields CDR1 SGHDT and CDR2 YYEEEE. Trimming pared 3 bases from V and 6 bases from J, leaving 18 bases between. CDR3 length: 15 amino acids. The CDR3 DNA reads as TGTGCCAGCAGCTGGGAGGTGGAGGGAATAGATGGCTACACCTTC. Protein sequence: CASSWEVEGIDGYTF. The whole variable domain, filled in from reference TRBV5-6 and TRBJ1-2, reads DAGVTQSPTHLIKTRGQQVTLRCSPKSGHDTVSWYQQALGQGPQFIFQYYEEEERQRGNFPDRFSGHQFPNYSSELNVNALLLGDSALYLCASSWEVEGIDGYTFGSGTRLTVV.

The rearrangement joins TRBV7-2 to TRBJ2-7; tentatively, D is TRBD2 (6 bases). CDR1 is SGHTA, CDR2 FQGNSA, per germline. The CDR3 covers 17 residues. The ends were cut back, 1 base at V and 2 bases at J, with 18 bases in the middle. In DNA, the CDR3 is TGTGCCAGCAGCTTAGGCCGCAGGTCGGGGGTAGCCTACGAGCAGTACTTC. This gives the protein CASSLGRRSGVAYEQYF.

The chain carries TRBV19 and TRBJ1-3, with 9 bases that match TRBD1. J lost 3 bases, V lost 5 bases, and 5 bases had no gene match. The CDR3 contains 15 residues. Looked up from germline, CDR1 is LNHDA and CDR2 is SQIVND (reference sequence). The CDR3 region has the DNA TGTGCCAGTAGTCCCGGGACAGGGTATGGAAACACCATATATTTT. Encoded protein: CASSPGTGYGNTIYF.

This clone was counted once. The chain links TRBV7-8 to TRBJ1-2, with D tentatively TRBD1 (6 bases). There are 14 residues in the CDR3. V was clipped by 4 bases and J by 2 bases, with 11 bases between them. CDR1 is SGHVS and CDR2 is FQNEAQ in the germline V gene. The DNA for the CDR3 is TGTGCCAGCAGCTCCTACAGGGCCAACTATGGCTACACCTTC. Residues: CASSSYRANYGYTF. The variable domain in full, with the rest retrieved from reference TRBV7-8 and TRBJ1-2, is GAGVSQSPRYKVAKRGQDVALRCDPISGHVSLFWYQQALGQGPEFLTYFQNEAQLDKSGLPSDRFFAERPEGSVSTLKIQRTQQEDSAVYLCASSSYRANYGYTFGSGTRLTVV.

The rearrangement links TRBV6-1 to TRBJ2-3, with D possibly matching TRBD1 (6 bases). Germline values: CDR1 MNHNS, CDR2 SASEGT. This CDR3 region has 14 residues. V lost 3 bases and J lost 1, with 8 bases in between. The CDR3 DNA sequence: TGTGCCAGCAGTGAGGACAGAGGCACAGATACGCAGTATTTT. It codes for CASSEDRGTDTQYF.

The chain couples TRBV4-2 to TRBJ1-4; 7 bases are shared with TRBD1. In germline, CDR1 is LGHNA, CDR2 YNFKEQ. The CDR3 has 14 residues. Trimming cost V 0 bases and J 6 bases; bases outside gene matches: 1. The CDR3 sequence: CASSQEQGYEKLFF. CDR3 DNA sequence: TGTGCCAGCAGCCAAGAACAGGGGTATGAAAAACTGTTTTTT.

The genes are TRBV30 and TRBJ1-5; D perhaps matches TRBD1 (5 bases). The V gene lost 2 bases and the J gene lost 0 bases, with 8 bases spanning the gap. Per the germline V gene, CDR1 is GTSNPN and CDR2 is SVGIG (reference sequence). The CDR3 is 14 residues long. DNA of the CDR3: TGTGCCTGGAGTCGGGGGAATAGCAATCAGCCCCAGCATTTT. Protein: CAWSRGNSNQPQHF.

This rearrangement joins TRBV18 to TRBJ1-2; 9 positions agree with TRBD1. V lost 3 bases and J lost 7; bases outside the gene matches: 12. The germline CDR1 and CDR2 sequences are KGHSH and LQKENI. This CDR3 has 16 residues. CDR3: CASSPSGTGTMGGYTF. As DNA, the CDR3 is TGTGCCAGCTCACCCTCCGGGACAGGGACCATGGGTGGCTACACCTTC.

This chain uses TRBV6-5 with TRBJ1-2; D gene ambiguous. CDR3 length equals 13 residues. Trimming left V 5 bases short and J 8 bases short, with 15 bases between. The germline CDR1 and CDR2 sequences are MNHEY and SVGAGI. The CDR3 spells CASSVSGSTGYTF. CDR3 nucleotides: TGTGCCAGCAGTGTTTCCGGGAGTACCGGCTACACCTTC.

This sequence joins TRBV6-1 and TRBJ2-2; 8 nucleotides line up with TRBD2. Germline values: CDR1 MNHNS, CDR2 SASEGT. The V and J ends lost 6 bases and 2 bases, in that order; junction bases with no gene match: 5. This CDR3 comprises 15 residues. This CDR3 is CASRRGGPNTGELFF. The CDR3 coding sequence is TGTGCCAGCAGACGCGGGGGGCCAAACACCGGGGAGCTGTTTTTT.

The J gene is TRBJ2-1, the V gene TRBV9, with D possibly TRBD2 on 5 matching bases. CDR1 is SGDLS and CDR2 is YYNGEE in the germline V gene. The CDR3 sequence is 16 residues long. V gave up 3 bases and J gave up 0 bases, with 13 bases separating them. CDR3 nucleotide sequence: TGTGCCAGCAGCGAGGCGGGCGGGTCCTCCTACAATGAGCAGTTCTTC. This translates into CASSEAGGSSYNEQFF.

The chain uses TRBV2 and TRBJ2-7, with 10 bases aligning to TRBD2. V shed 5 bases, J shed 1 base, and the junction held 11 bases outside the gene matches. In germline, CDR1 is SNHLY, CDR2 FYNNEI. The CDR3 is 17 residues long. CDR3 sequence: CASSRGVAGGPSYEQYF. The DNA for the CDR3 is TGTGCCAGCAGTCGCGGAGTAGCGGGGGGCCCTTCCTACGAGCAGTACTTC.

This chain connects TRBV7-2 to TRBJ1-5; 8 bases match TRBD1. Per the germline V gene, CDR1 is SGHTA and CDR2 is FQGNSA. V was pared by 5 bases and J by 7 bases, with 13 bases of the junction left unmatched. The CDR3 loop spans 16 amino acids. In nucleotides, the CDR3 is TGTGCCAGCAGCCCTTCCTCGACAGGGGCTTCACAGCCCCAGCATTTT. It specifies CASSPSSTGASQPQHF.

CDR3 nucleotide sequence: TGTGCCAGCAGTGAAACAGGGAAGGGCTACACCTTC. It codes for CASSETGKGYTF. The V and J genes are TRBV6-1 and TRBJ1-2; possibly TRBD1 for D (6 bases). Trimming took 2 bases from V and 8 from J, leaving 9 bases between them. The CDR3 is 12 residues long. The V gene's germline CDR1 is MNHNS and CDR2 SASEGT.

The V and J genes are TRBV29-1 and TRBJ2-5, with a tentative D call TRBD2 (7 bases). Trimming pared 8 bases from V and 5 bases from J, leaving 15 bases between. In germline, CDR1 is SQVTM, CDR2 ANQGSEA. The CDR3 sequence is 12 residues long. This chain's CDR3 is CSSSGGGETQYF. The CDR3 DNA sequence: TGCAGCTCGTCGGGGGGCGGGGAGACCCAGTACTTC.

The CDR3 here is CASSLVPDTGELFF. CDR3 coding DNA: TGCGCCAGCAGCTTGGTTCCCGACACCGGGGAGCTGTTTTTT. V gene TRBV5-1 combines with J gene TRBJ2-2; no clear D. The germline CDR1 and CDR2 sequences are SGHRS and YFSETQ. V was cut by 0 bases and J by 3 bases, with 6 bases left in between. This CDR3 spans 14 amino acids.

The rearrangement uses TRBV7-9 and TRBJ1-4; TRBD1 is a possible D gene (6 bases). In germline, CDR1 is SEHNR, CDR2 FQNEAQ (reference sequence). Trimming left V 1 base short and J 8 bases short, with 14 bases between. The CDR3 runs to 15 residues. CDR3 region: CASSLEGQRVEKLFF. CDR3 nucleotide sequence: TGTGCCAGCAGCTTAGAGGGACAAAGGGTGGAAAAACTGTTTTTT.

This chain uses TRBV15 with TRBJ2-1; D is possibly TRBD1 (5 bases). V lost 0 bases and J 2 bases, leaving 8 bases between the germline ends. The CDR3 has 15 residues. CDR1 is LNHNV and CDR2 is YYDKDF in the germline V gene (reference sequence). CDR3 sequence reads: CATSREARAYNEQFF. The CDR3 DNA follows: TGTGCCACCAGCAGAGAGGCCAGGGCCTACAATGAGCAGTTCTTC.

The chain joins TRBV10-3 to TRBJ2-1; D might be TRBD2 (7 bases). The germline gives CDR1 ENHRY, CDR2 SYGVKD. Deletions cut 0 bases from V and 6 bases from J, with 15 bases between. CDR3 length equals 16 residues. The chain's CDR3 is CAISESGGVRINEQFF. CDR3 in DNA: TGTGCCATCAGTGAGTCAGGGGGGGTTAGAATCAATGAGCAGTTCTTC.

The rearrangement links TRBV7-3 to TRBJ2-5; TRBD1 is a possible D gene (5 bases). The J call is in doubt because the DNA end fits TRBJ2-7 better. The CDR3 is made up of 13 amino acids. Germline CDR1 is SGHTA and CDR2 is FQGTGA. CDR3 residues: CASSSGSSYEQYF. As DNA, the CDR3 is TGTGCCAGCAGCTCAGGGTCCTCCTACGAGCAGTACTTC.